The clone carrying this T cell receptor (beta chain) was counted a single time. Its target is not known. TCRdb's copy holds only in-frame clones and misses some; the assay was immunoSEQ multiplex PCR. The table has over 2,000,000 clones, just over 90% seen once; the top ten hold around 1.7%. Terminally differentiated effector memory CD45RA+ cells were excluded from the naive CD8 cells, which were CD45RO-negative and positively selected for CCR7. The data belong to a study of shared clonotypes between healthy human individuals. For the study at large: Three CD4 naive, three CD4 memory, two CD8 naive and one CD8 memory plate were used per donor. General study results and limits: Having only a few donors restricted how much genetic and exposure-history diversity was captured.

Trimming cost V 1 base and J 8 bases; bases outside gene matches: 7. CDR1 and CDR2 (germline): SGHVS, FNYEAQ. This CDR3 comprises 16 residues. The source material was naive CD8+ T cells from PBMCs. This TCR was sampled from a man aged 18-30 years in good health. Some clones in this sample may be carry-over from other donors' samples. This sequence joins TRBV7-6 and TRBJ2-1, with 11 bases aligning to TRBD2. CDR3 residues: CASSLGTSGSFYEQFF. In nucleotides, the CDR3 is TGTGCCAGCAGCTTAGGTACTAGCGGGAGTTTCTATGAGCAGTTCTTC.